A selection of T cell receptor beta chains follows, all from one sample in a study of CD4+ T cells in melanoma. Produced via immunoSEQ multiplex PCR; TCRdb's table is partial and in-frame only. The sample has roughly 6,600 clones, approximately 69% seen once. Sequencing was performed on cells from a culture (not recorded whether cultured in vitro). The receptors originated from a human donor with melanoma. The CDR3 runs from the conserved cysteine through the conserved F or W. The order of the fields is clone size, V gene, D gene, J gene, CDR3 DNA, CDR3 protein. A D gene is named only where the DNA matches it firmly. Not all rows give a size; the values are once, few, many and, for expanded clones, a class.

abundance: .; v_gene: TRBV6-5; d_gene: .; j_gene: TRBJ1-2; CDR3nt: TGTGCCAGCAGTTACTCGCCAGGGAGGTCTAACTATGGCTACACCTTC; CDR3aa: CASSYSPGRSNYGYTF
abundance: .; v_gene: TRBV5-6; d_gene: .; j_gene: TRBJ2-1; CDR3nt: TGTGCCAGCAGCTTGGCCGGGGCGAGTAGGGAGCAGTTCTTC; CDR3aa: CASSLAGASREQFF
abundance: .; v_gene: TRBV6-4; d_gene: TRBD2; j_gene: TRBJ2-1; CDR3nt: TGTGCCAGCAGTGACTCGCTCCAGACTAGCGAGCAGTTCTTC; CDR3aa: CASSDSLQTSEQFF
abundance: .; v_gene: TRBV27; d_gene: TRBD1; j_gene: TRBJ1-5; CDR3nt: TGTGCCAGCAGTTTAGGGGCAGGGGGCGACGGCAATCAGCCCCAGCATTTT; CDR3aa: CASSLGAGGDGNQPQHF
abundance: .; v_gene: TRBV6-2/TRBV6-3; d_gene: .; j_gene: TRBJ2-1; CDR3nt: TGTGCCAGCAGTCCGACAGACTCCTACAATGAGCAGTTCTTC; CDR3aa: CASSPTDSYNEQFF
abundance: .; v_gene: TRBV7-9; d_gene: .; j_gene: TRBJ2-2; CDR3nt: TGTGCCAGCAGCTTAAACAACGCGAACACCGGGGAGCTGTTTTTT; CDR3aa: CASSLNNANTGELFF
abundance: .; v_gene: TRBV30; d_gene: TRBD1; j_gene: TRBJ1-5; CDR3nt: TGTGCCTGGAGCCGGGACAGGGGAGGGGGCAATCAGCCCCAGCATTTT; CDR3aa: CAWSRDRGGGNQPQHF
abundance: .; v_gene: TRBV20-1; d_gene: .; j_gene: TRBJ2-1; CDR3nt: TGCAGTGCTAGTAGAGGCTCACATGAGCAGTTCTTC; CDR3aa: CSASRGSHEQFF
abundance: few; v_gene: TRBV6-2/TRBV6-3; d_gene: .; j_gene: TRBJ2-7; CDR3nt: TGTGCCAGCAGTTACCCTCCGGGTAGCGAGTACGAGCAGTACTTC; CDR3aa: CASSYPPGSEYEQYF
abundance: .; v_gene: TRBV6-1; d_gene: TRBD2; j_gene: TRBJ2-7; CDR3nt: TGTGCCAGCAGTGAAATTCCGCGGGGGGCCTACGAGCAGTACTTC; CDR3aa: CASSEIPRGAYEQYF
abundance: .; v_gene: TRBV4-1; d_gene: .; j_gene: TRBJ2-7; CDR3nt: TGCGCCAGCAGCCTGACAGGGAGGTCCTACGAGCAGTACTTC; CDR3aa: CASSLTGRSYEQYF
abundance: .; v_gene: TRBV12-3/TRBV12-4; d_gene: .; j_gene: TRBJ1-3; CDR3nt: TGTGCCAGCTCTGTTAGCTCTGGAAACACCATATATTTT; CDR3aa: CASSVSSGNTIYF
abundance: once; v_gene: TRBV7-2; d_gene: .; j_gene: TRBJ2-7; CDR3nt: TGTGCCAGCAGCCCCGGTTCGGACTACGAGCAGTACTTC; CDR3aa: CASSPGSDYEQYF
abundance: .; v_gene: TRBV19; d_gene: TRBD2; j_gene: TRBJ2-3; CDR3nt: TGTGCCAGTAGTCTTACTAGCGGGTCCAGCACAGATACGCAGTATTTT; CDR3aa: CASSLTSGSSTDTQYF
abundance: .; v_gene: TRBV7-2; d_gene: .; j_gene: TRBJ2-3; CDR3nt: TGTGCCAGCAGTCGCACGGTCTCAGATACGCAGTATTTT; CDR3aa: CASSRTVSDTQYF
abundance: .; v_gene: TRBV7-8; d_gene: TRBD1; j_gene: TRBJ1-5; CDR3nt: TGTGCCAGCAGCTCGGGACAGGGTTTAGGGCAGCCCCAGCATTTT; CDR3aa: CASSSGQGLGQPQHF
abundance: medium-sized; v_gene: TRBV3-1/TRBV3-2; d_gene: .; j_gene: TRBJ2-7; CDR3nt: TGTGCCAGCAGCCAATTCAGGGGTTCCTACGAGCAGTACTTC; CDR3aa: CASSQFRGSYEQYF
abundance: .; v_gene: TRBV6-5; d_gene: .; j_gene: TRBJ1-2; CDR3nt: TGTGCCAGCAGTTACGGCAGGGACTATGGCTACACCTTC; CDR3aa: CASSYGRDYGYTF
abundance: .; v_gene: TRBV5-8; d_gene: .; j_gene: TRBJ1-6; CDR3nt: TGTGCCAGCAGCTCCCAGGGAGAGCACTATAATTCACCCCTCCACTTT; CDR3aa: CASSSQGEHYNSPLHF
abundance: large; v_gene: TRBV7-9; d_gene: TRBD1; j_gene: TRBJ2-1; CDR3nt: TGTGCCACCGACAGGGGGTATGACAATGAGCAGTTCTTC; CDR3aa: CATDRGYDNEQFF
abundance: .; v_gene: TRBV27; d_gene: .; j_gene: TRBJ1-1; CDR3nt: TGTGCCAGCTCCTCGGCCCTCGATGACACTGAAGCTTTCTTT; CDR3aa: CASSSALDDTEAFF